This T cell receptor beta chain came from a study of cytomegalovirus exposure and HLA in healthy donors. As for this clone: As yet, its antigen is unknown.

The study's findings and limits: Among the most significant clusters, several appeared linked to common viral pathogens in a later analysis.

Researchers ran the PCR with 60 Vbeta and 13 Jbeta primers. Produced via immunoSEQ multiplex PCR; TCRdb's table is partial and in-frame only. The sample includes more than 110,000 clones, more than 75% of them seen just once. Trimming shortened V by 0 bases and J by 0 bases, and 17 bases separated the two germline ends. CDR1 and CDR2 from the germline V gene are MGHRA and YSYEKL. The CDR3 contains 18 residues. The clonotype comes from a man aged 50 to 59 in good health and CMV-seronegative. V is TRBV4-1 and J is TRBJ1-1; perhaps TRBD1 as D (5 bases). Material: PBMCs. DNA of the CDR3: TGCGCCAGCAGCCAAGATTCCCGGGGGAGGAGTGTGAACACTGAAGCTTTCTTT. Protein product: CASSQDSRGRSVNTEAFF.